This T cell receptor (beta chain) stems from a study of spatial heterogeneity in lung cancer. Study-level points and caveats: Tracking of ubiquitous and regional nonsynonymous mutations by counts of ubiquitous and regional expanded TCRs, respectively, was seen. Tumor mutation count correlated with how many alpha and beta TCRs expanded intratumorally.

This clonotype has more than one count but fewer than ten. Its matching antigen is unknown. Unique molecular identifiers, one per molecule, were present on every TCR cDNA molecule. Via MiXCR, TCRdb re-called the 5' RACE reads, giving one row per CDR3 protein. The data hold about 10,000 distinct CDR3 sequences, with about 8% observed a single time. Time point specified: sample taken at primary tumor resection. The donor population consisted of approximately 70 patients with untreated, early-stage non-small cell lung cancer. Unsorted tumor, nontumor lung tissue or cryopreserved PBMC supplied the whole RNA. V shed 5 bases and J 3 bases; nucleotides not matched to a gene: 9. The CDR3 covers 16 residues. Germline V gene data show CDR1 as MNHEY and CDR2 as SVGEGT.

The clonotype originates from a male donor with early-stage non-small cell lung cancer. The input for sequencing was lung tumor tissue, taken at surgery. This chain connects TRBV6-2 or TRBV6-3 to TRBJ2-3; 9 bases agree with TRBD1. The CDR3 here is CASSPRTGVFTDTQYF. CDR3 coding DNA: TGTGCCAGCAGTCCTCGGACAGGGGTATTTACAGATACGCAGTATTTT.